Listed below are T cell receptor beta chains from one sample, sequenced in a study of blood T cells in healthy people across ages. TCRdb re-derived calls from the 5' RACE reads in MiXCR, one entry per CDR3 protein. The table includes about 1.8 million distinct CDR3 sequences, less than 50% detected once. The sequenced sample consisted of blood. These receptors were collected from a woman aged 40 to 50 in good health. Each CDR3 is given without its conserved first and last residue. D genes are given only for firm matches.

D gene	V gene	CDR3 protein
TRBD1	TRBV7-2	ASSSGQGGSDEQF
TRBD1	TRBV2	ASSEPTGVGETQY
-	TRBV9	ASSETGNTNEKLF
-	TRBV20-1	SQIGENTDTQY
TRBD1	TRBV5-1	ASSLEDRGPYNSPLH
-	TRBV12-3/TRBV12-4	ASSLARGTNYGYT
TRBD2	TRBV29-1	SVVSGGRSYNEQY
TRBD2	TRBV5-5	ASSFYAGLAAQETQY
-	TRBV7-2	ASRSGTRSYEQY
-	TRBV28	ASSPFSGAQY
TRBD1	TRBV6-5	ASSHSTGTGAYEQY
-	TRBV6-5	ASSSPRGLAETQY
-	TRBV20-1	SAHRFGGTDTQY
-	TRBV20-1	SARKRASSYEQY
-	TRBV29-1	SVGLQGLQGYT
-	TRBV5-1	ASSGGSPGRTNTEAF
-	TRBV15	ATSRGRGADTQY
-	TRBV29-1	SVEEPGVTYNEQY
-	TRBV5-1	ASSPAGGQDTQY
-	TRBV12-3/TRBV12-4	ASSPRDLGQPQH
-	TRBV6-1	ASIVIDRPIGYGYT
-	TRBV6-4	ASSAFEGSDTQY
TRBD2	TRBV10-3	AISVDRTSGGYNEQF
-	TRBV5-6	ASSLETKQETQY
-	TRBV7-3	ASSTRLDETQY
TRBD2	TRBV28	ASSFSGLLVHEQF
-	TRBV5-1	ASSSKAGQRNTEAF
TRBD1	TRBV20-1	SAREDRREQY
-	TRBV28	ASRASGEQY
-	TRBV7-2	ASSLERDTAYEQY
-	TRBV28	ASSLSGHYEQY
-	TRBV7-6	ASSPGPTADPEASPLH
-	TRBV6-5	ASSSQGWGETQY
TRBD1	TRBV28	ASSFPAGGDGYT
-	TRBV6-6	ASGDVWNEQF
-	TRBV12-3/TRBV12-4	ASSSLRGGNSPLH
-	TRBV5-1	ASSSRRGNQETQY
TRBD1	TRBV14	ASSHKEIGQGALRETQY
TRBD2	TRBV3-1	ASSQKVGLAGKGYNEQF
-	TRBV24-1	ATSDVRENEQF
-	TRBV18	ASSPQEGIAKNIQY
TRBD2	TRBV20-1	SARGAGGMLETQY
-	TRBV6-2/TRBV6-3	ASRRAAGNIQY
-	TRBV3-1	ASSQWGLSGSAEAF
-	TRBV20-1	SARPQGLSTDTQY
TRBD1	TRBV20-1	SATTPGQDIYEQY
TRBD1	TRBV6-1	ASSRETGNPRELF
-	TRBV28	ASTTHGTRVGEQY
TRBD1	TRBV7-2	ASSSGTGLRDEQF